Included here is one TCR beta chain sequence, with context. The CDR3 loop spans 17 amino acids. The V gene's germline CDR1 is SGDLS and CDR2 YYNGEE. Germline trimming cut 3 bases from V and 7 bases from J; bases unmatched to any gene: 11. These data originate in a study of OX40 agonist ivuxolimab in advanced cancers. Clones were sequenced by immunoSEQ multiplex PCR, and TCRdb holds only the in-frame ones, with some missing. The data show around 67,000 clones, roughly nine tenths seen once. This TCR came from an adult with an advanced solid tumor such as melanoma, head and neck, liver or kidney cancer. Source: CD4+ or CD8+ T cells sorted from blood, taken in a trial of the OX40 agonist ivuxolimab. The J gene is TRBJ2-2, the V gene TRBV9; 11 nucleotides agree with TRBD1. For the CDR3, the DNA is TGTGCCAGCAGCGCCACCGGACAGGGGGCGCGGGGCGGGGAGCTGTTTTTT. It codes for CASSATGQGARGGELFF. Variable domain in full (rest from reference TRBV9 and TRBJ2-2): DSGVTQTPKHLITATGQRVTLRCSPRSGDLSVYWYQQSLDQGLQFLIQYYNGEERAKGNILERFSAQQFPDLHSELNLSSLELGDSALYFCASSATGQGARGGELFFGEGSRLTVL.